This T cell receptor beta chain is drawn from a study of OX40 agonist ivuxolimab in advanced cancers. Libraries were prepared by immunoSEQ multiplex PCR; TCRdb keeps only in-frame clonotypes and omits some of them. The sample yields under 50,000 clones, about 80% seen once. V lost 5 bases and J lost 0, with 10 bases in between. Germline V CDR1 and CDR2: PRHDT, FYEKMQ (reference sequence). The CDR3 has 14 residues. This clone showed up just a few times. This chain joins TRBV13 and TRBJ1-1; TRBD1 is a possible D gene (6 bases). The sequence was obtained from an adult with an advanced solid tumor such as melanoma, head and neck, liver or kidney cancer. The sample in question was CD4+ or CD8+ T cells sorted from blood, obtained in a trial of the OX40 agonist ivuxolimab. The CDR3 nucleotides are TGTGCCAGCAGCCCCGGACAGTTGAACACTGAAGCTTTCTTT. Translated, it gives CASSPGQLNTEAFF.